This TCR beta chain was sequenced for a study of CD8 T cells in ankylosing spondylitis. The ends lost 6 bases at V and 5 bases at J; junction bases unmatched: 6. The CDR3 loop spans 14 amino acids. The germline CDR1 and CDR2 sequences are SGHAT and FQNNGV. This clonotype has only a few counts. TCR beta libraries were made by quantitative 5'-RACE with molecular barcodes. MiXCR, run by TCRdb on the 5' RACE reads, gives a single entry per CDR3 protein. The sample consists of around 300,000 distinct CDR3 sequences, approximately 15% of them appearing once. This chain uses TRBV11-2 with TRBJ2-5; 10 nucleotides agree with TRBD1. The sequenced sample was blood, either unsorted or a sorted T cell fraction (not recorded which). The sequence was obtained from a male donor with ankylosing spondylitis or in good health (not recorded which). CDR3 sequence (DNA): TGTGCCAGCAGGACAGACAGGGGGCGGGAGACCCAGTACTTC. Encoded protein: CASRTDRGRETQYF.